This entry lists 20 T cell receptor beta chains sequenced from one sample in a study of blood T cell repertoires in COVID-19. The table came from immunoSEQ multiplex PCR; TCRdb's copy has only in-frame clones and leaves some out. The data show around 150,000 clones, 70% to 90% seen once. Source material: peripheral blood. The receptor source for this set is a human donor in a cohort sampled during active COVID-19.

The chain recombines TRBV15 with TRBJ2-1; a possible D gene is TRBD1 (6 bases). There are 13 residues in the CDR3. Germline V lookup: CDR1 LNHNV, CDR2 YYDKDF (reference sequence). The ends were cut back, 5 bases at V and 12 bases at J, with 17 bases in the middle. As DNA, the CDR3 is TGTGCCACCAGCTTTCGGGACAAGGACAGGCAGTTCTTC. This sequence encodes CATSFRDKDRQFF.

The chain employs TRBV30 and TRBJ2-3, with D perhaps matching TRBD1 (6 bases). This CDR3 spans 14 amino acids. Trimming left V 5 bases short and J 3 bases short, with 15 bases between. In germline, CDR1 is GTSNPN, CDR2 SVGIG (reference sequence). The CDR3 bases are TGTGCCTGGTGCTGGCGGCAGGGGACAGATACGCAGTATTTT. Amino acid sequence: CAWCWRQGTDTQYF.

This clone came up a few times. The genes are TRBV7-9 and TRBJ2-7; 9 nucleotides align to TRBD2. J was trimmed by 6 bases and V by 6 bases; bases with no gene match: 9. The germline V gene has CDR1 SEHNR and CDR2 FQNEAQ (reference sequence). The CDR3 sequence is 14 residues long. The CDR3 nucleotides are TGTGCCAGCAGGGGTGGAGGAGCGGGAGGCGAGCAGTACTTC. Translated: CASRGGGAGGEQYF.

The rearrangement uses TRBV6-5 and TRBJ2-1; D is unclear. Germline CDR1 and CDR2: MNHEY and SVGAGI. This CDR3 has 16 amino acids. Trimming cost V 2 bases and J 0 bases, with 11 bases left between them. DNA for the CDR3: TGTGCCAGCAGTTACAAGTTTACGAGCTCCTACAATGAGCAGTTCTTC. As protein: CASSYKFTSSYNEQFF.

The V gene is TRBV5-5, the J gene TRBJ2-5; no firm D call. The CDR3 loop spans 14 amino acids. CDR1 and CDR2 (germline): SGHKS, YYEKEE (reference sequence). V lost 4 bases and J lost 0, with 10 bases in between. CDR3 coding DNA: TGTGCCAGCAGCCCAGGTTCTAACCAAGAGACCCAGTACTTC. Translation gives CASSPGSNQETQYF.

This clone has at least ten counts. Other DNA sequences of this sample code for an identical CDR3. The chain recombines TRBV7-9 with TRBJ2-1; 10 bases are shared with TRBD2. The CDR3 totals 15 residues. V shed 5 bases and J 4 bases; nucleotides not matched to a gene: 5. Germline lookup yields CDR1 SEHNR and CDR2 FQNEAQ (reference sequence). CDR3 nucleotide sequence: TGTGCCAGCAGCAAGAGCGGGGGGGCGTACAATGAGCAGTTCTTC. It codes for CASSKSGGAYNEQFF.

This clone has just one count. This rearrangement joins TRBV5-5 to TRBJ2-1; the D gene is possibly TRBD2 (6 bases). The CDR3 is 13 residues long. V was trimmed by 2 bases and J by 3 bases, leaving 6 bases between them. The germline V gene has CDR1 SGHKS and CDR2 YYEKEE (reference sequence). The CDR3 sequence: CASSFGSYNEQFF. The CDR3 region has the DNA TGTGCCAGCAGCTTCGGGAGCTACAATGAGCAGTTCTTC.

As DNA, the CDR3 is TGTGCCAGCAGCTCCTACGGGAGCTCCTACGAGCAGTACTTC. Residues: CASSSYGSSYEQYF. The V and J genes are TRBV6-6 and TRBJ2-7; D might be TRBD2 (6 bases). Between the trimmed V and J ends, which lost 6 bases and 0 bases, there was a span of 12 bases. CDR1 MNHNY and CDR2 SVGAGI come from the germline V gene (reference sequence). The CDR3 totals 14 residues.

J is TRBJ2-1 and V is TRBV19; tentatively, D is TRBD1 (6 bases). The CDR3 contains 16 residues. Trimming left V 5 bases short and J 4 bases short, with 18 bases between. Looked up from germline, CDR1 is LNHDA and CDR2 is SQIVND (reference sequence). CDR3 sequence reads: CASSPRGQRVYNEQFF. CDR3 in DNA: TGTGCCAGTAGTCCTAGAGGACAGCGCGTTTACAATGAGCAGTTCTTC.

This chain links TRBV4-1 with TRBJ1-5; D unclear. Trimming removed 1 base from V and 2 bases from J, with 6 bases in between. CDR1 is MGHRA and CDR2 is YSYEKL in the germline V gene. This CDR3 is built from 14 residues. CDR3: CASSQVHGNQPQHF. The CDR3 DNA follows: TGCGCCAGCAGCCAAGTTCATGGCAATCAGCCCCAGCATTTT.

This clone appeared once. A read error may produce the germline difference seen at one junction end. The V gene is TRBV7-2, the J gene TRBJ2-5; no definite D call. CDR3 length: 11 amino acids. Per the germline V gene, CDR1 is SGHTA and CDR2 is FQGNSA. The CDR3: CASSLLEAQYF. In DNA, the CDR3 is TGTGCCAGCAGCTTATTAGAGGCCCAGTACTTC.

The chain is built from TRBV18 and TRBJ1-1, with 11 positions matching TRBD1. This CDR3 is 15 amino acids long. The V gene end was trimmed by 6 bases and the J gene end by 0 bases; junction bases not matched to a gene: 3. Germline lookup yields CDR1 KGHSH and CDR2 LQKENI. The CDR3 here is CASSGQGAMNTEAFF. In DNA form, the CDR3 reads TGTGCCAGCTCCGGACAGGGGGCTATGAACACTGAAGCTTTCTTT.

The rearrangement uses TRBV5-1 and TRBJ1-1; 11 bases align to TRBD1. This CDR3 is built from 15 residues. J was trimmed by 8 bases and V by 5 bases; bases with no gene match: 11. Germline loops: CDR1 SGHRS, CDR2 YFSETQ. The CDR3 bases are TGCGCCAGCAGGGCCGGACAGGGGGCGATGTCAGAAGCTTTCTTT. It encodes CASRAGQGAMSEAFF.

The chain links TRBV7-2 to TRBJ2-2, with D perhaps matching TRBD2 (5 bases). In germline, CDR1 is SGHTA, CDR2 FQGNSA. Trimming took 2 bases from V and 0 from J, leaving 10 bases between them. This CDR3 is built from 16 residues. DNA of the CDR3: TGTGCCAGCAGCTTATCGGCGGGTGCGAACACCGGGGAGCTGTTTTTT. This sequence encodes CASSLSAGANTGELFF.

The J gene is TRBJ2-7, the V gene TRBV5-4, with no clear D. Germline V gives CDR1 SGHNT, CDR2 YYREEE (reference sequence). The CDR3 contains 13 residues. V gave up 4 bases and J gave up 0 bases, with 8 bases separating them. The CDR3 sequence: CASSPGSSYEQYF. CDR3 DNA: TGTGCCAGCAGCCCAGGTTCCTCCTACGAGCAGTACTTC.

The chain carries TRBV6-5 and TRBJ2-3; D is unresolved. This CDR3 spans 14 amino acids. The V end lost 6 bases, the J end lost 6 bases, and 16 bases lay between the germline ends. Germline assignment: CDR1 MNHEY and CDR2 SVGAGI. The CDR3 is CASSSSTPPDTQYF. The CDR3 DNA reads TGTGCCAGCAGCTCCTCAACTCCACCCGATACGCAGTATTTT.

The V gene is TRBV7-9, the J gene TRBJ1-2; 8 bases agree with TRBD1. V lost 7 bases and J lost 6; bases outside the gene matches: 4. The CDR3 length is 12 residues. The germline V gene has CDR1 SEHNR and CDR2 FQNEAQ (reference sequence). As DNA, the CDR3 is TGTGCCAGCACTTGGGGACAGGATGGCTACACCTTC. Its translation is CASTWGQDGYTF.

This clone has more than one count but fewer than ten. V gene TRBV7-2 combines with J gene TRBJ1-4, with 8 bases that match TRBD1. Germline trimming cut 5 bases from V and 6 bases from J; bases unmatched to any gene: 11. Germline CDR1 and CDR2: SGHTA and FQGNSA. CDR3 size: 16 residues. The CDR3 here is CASSPRTGTGHEKLFF. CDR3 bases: TGTGCCAGCAGCCCGAGAACCGGGACAGGTCATGAAAAACTGTTTTTT.

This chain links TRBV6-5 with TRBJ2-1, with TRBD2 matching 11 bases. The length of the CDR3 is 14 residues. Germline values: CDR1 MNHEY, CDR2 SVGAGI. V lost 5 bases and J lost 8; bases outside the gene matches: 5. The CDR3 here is CASSPLAGGHEQFF. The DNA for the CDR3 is TGTGCCAGCAGTCCCCTAGCGGGAGGCCATGAGCAGTTCTTC.

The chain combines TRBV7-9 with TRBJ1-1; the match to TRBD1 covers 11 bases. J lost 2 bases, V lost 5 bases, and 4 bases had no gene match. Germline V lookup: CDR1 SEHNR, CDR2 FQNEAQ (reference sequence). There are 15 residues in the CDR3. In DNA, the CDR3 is TGTGCCAGCAGCCCGGGACAGGGGGAAAACACTGAAGCTTTCTTT. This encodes CASSPGQGENTEAFF.